This T cell receptor (beta chain) was profiled in a study of blood T cell repertoires in COVID-19. Study-wide background: Both acute and convalescent COVID-19 samples were obtained from the United States, Italy and Spain. From T cells, B-cell-depleted T cells, or PBMCs came the material, which was cDNA or gDNA.

Methods used by the authors: Cell counts per sample came from amplifying reference gene primers. Data came from immunoSEQ multiplex PCR; TCRdb stores just in-frame clones and leaves some out. V and J calls and clone size come straight from that table; D and trimming were deduced from the DNA. The sample holds 300,000 to 400,000 clones, around nine tenths seen once. The CDR3 loop spans 15 amino acids. The V gene's germline CDR1 is MNHEY and CDR2 SVGEGT. Trimming pared 5 bases from V and 6 bases from J, leaving 20 bases between. V and J are TRBV6-2 or TRBV6-3 and TRBJ2-7, with a possible D match to TRBD1 (5 bases). Material for sequencing was peripheral blood. The TCR was taken from a woman under 30 who had recovered from COVID-19. CDR3: CASSQGVAPPLEQYV. CDR3 DNA: TGTGCCAGCAGTCAGGGCGTCGCCCCTCCTCTCGAGCAGTACGTC.